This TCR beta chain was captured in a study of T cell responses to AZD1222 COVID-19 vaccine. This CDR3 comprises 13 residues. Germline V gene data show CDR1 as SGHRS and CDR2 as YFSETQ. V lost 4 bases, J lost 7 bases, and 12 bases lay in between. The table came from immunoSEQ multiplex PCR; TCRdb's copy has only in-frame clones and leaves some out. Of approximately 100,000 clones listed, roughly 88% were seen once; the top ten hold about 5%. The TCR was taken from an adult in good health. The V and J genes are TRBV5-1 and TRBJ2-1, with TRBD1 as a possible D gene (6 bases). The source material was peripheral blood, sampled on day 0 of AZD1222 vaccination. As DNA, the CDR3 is TGCGCCAGCAGCGCCAGGGGAAGTAATGAGCAGTTCTTC. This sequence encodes CASSARGSNEQFF.